These 30 T cell receptor beta chains were all obtained from the same sample, sequenced in a study of blood T cell repertoires in COVID-19. Data came from immunoSEQ multiplex PCR; TCRdb stores just in-frame clones and leaves some out. The sample consists of about 270,000 clones, about 87% of them appearing once. Sequenced sample: PBMCs or T cells enriched from blood (not recorded which). These receptors were obtained from a woman aged 30 to 39 with acute COVID-19.

The V and J genes are TRBV4-1 and TRBJ2-2, with a possible D match to TRBD1 (6 bases). In germline, CDR1 is MGHRA, CDR2 YSYEKL. This CDR3 has 18 residues. V lost 0 bases and J 0 bases, leaving 14 bases between the germline ends. The CDR3 loop reads CASSQEALRGSNTGELFF. DNA for the CDR3: TGCGCCAGCAGCCAAGAGGCCCTGAGGGGGTCGAACACCGGGGAGCTGTTTTTT.

This rearrangement joins TRBV7-8 to TRBJ2-7; TRBD1 might be the D (6 bases). V dropped 2 bases and J dropped 3 bases, with 11 bases sitting between them. Germline CDR1 and CDR2: SGHVS and FQNEAQ. The CDR3 has 14 amino acids. In DNA form, the CDR3 reads TGTGCCAGCAGCTTATTGACAGGCGGCTACGAGCAGTACTTC. Translating it yields CASSLLTGGYEQYF.

The V and J genes are TRBV28 and TRBJ2-1; D unresolved. Trimming shortened V by 5 bases and J by 6 bases, and 14 bases separated the two germline ends. The length of the CDR3 is 14 residues. Germline assignment: CDR1 MDHEN and CDR2 SYDVKM. This CDR3 reads CASSTRGTTNEQFF. CDR3 nucleotide sequence: TGTGCCAGCAGTACCCGAGGCACAACCAATGAGCAGTTCTTC.

V usage is TRBV5-6 and J usage is TRBJ1-1; D possibly corresponds to TRBD1 (5 bases). Germline V gene sequence: CDR1 SGHDT, CDR2 YYEEEE. V was pared by 2 bases and J by 8 bases, with 10 bases between. The CDR3 covers 12 residues. DNA for the CDR3: TGTGCCAGCAGCTTCATCAGGACAGAAGCTTTCTTT. It yields the protein CASSFIRTEAFF.

The sample holds one count of this clone. V is TRBV11-2 and J is TRBJ2-3; 8 bases map to TRBD2. Germline V gives CDR1 SGHAT, CDR2 FQNNGV. The CDR3 runs 18 residues. The V gene end was trimmed by 5 bases and the J gene end by 4 bases; junction bases not matched to a gene: 17. CDR3 residues: CASSKGLALLAIADTQYF. CDR3 DNA sequence: TGTGCCAGCAGCAAAGGACTAGCCCTCCTCGCAATCGCAGATACGCAGTATTTT.

This chain links TRBV3-1 (or the pseudogene TRBV3-2) with TRBJ2-3, with 7 bases fitting TRBD2. CDR1 LGHDT and CDR2 YNNKEL come from the germline V gene (reference sequence). The CDR3 is made up of 14 amino acids. V lost 5 bases to trimming and J lost 0 bases; unmatched junction nucleotides: 2. The CDR3 protein is CASSDSGSTDTQYF. The DNA of the CDR3 is TGTGCCAGCAGCGATAGCGGGAGCACAGATACGCAGTATTTT.

This chain links TRBV29-1 with TRBJ2-7; perhaps TRBD1 as D (6 bases). The CDR3 runs to 12 residues. V lost 5 bases to trimming and J lost 2 bases, with 10 bases between them. Germline lookup yields CDR1 SQVTM and CDR2 ANQGSEA. The CDR3 nucleotides read TGCAGCGTTCAACAGGGAACCTACGAGCAGTACTTC. Protein: CSVQQGTYEQYF.

This clone was observed a handful of times. J is TRBJ1-6 and V is TRBV5-1; 7 bases agree with TRBD1. Germline CDR1 SGHRS, CDR2 YFSETQ. The CDR3 loop spans 14 amino acids. Unmatched junction bases numbered 6, after V lost 5 bases and J lost 7 bases. The CDR3 is CASRTGDKNSPLHF. The DNA of the CDR3 is TGCGCCAGCAGAACAGGGGATAAGAATTCACCCCTCCACTTT.

The chain links TRBV27 to TRBJ1-5; 8 bases map to TRBD1. Germline V gene sequence: CDR1 MNHEY, CDR2 SMNVEV (reference sequence). After removal of 6 bases from V and 9 bases from J, the junction contained 7 bases not matched to a gene. The CDR3 totals 13 residues. CDR3 nucleotides: TGTGCCAGCAGAATCGGACAGGGAGGGCCCCAGCATTTT. Translated: CASRIGQGGPQHF.

The gene calls are TRBV15 and TRBJ2-7; 10 bases match TRBD2. Losses at the gene ends were 1 base for V and 2 bases for J; bases not matched to a gene: 2. The CDR3 is made up of 15 amino acids. CDR1 and CDR2 from the germline V gene are LNHNV and YYDKDF (reference sequence). CDR3 sequence: CATSRGLAGTYEQYF. The CDR3 DNA is TGTGCCACCAGCAGAGGACTAGCGGGTACCTACGAGCAGTACTTC.

The rearrangement links TRBV9 to TRBJ2-7, with D possibly being TRBD2 (6 bases). The CDR3 length is 15 residues. Trimming took off 4 bases at V and 0 bases at J, with 14 bases between the two ends. The germline V gene has CDR1 SGDLS and CDR2 YYNGEE. The CDR3 bases are TGTGCCAGCAGCACCGGGGGATTGAGCTCCTACGAGCAGTACTTC. Amino acids: CASSTGGLSSYEQYF.

The chain carries TRBV28 and TRBJ1-5, with TRBD1 as a possible D gene (6 bases). The CDR3 length is 14 residues. With 2 bases removed from V and 5 bases from J, the gap between germline ends came to 10 bases. Looked up from germline, CDR1 is MDHEN and CDR2 is SYDVKM. In nucleotides, the CDR3 is TGTGCCAGCAGTTTAGTAACAGGGTATCAGCCCCAGCATTTT. Its translation: CASSLVTGYQPQHF. The variable domain in full, completed from reference TRBV28 and TRBJ1-5, reads DVKVTQSSRYLVKRTGEKVFLECVQDMDHENMFWYRQDPGLGLRLIYFSYDVKMKEKGDIPEGYSVSREKKERFSLILESASTNQTSMYLCASSLVTGYQPQHFGDGTRLSIL.

The gene calls are TRBV6-1 and TRBJ2-1; 8 bases are shared with TRBD1. J was trimmed by 0 bases and V by 4 bases; bases with no gene match: 8. Germline CDR1 and CDR2: MNHNS and SASEGT. The CDR3 loop spans 17 amino acids. CDR3 region: CASSALRQGSSYNEQFF. The CDR3 nucleotides are TGTGCCAGCAGTGCCCTGAGACAGGGGAGCTCCTACAATGAGCAGTTCTTC.

The chain recombines TRBV28 with TRBJ2-7; possibly TRBD2 for D (8 bases). Trimming took 6 bases from V and 3 from J, leaving 33 bases between them. CDR1 and CDR2 from the germline V gene are MDHEN and SYDVKM. This CDR3 is built from 20 residues. The CDR3 sequence: CASSPEGQGQFGTRLYEQYF. CDR3 nucleotide sequence: TGTGCCAGCAGCCCCGAGGGCCAGGGACAGTTTGGGACTAGACTCTACGAGCAGTACTTC.

The chain links TRBV11-1 to TRBJ2-1, with D perhaps matching TRBD2 (5 bases). Germline lookup yields CDR1 SGHAT and CDR2 FQDESV (reference sequence). The CDR3 contains 15 residues. The V end lost 5 bases, the J end lost 4 bases, and 15 bases lay between the germline ends. For the CDR3, the DNA is TGTGCCAGCAGCCTCCTACTCGGGGATTACAATGAGCAGTTCTTC. It specifies CASSLLLGDYNEQFF.

The J gene is TRBJ2-7, the V gene TRBV27, with D possibly being TRBD2 (7 bases). Trimming took 3 bases from V and 5 from J, leaving 14 bases between them. CDR1 is MNHEY, CDR2 SMNVEV, per germline (reference sequence). The CDR3 contains 14 residues. In DNA, the CDR3 is TGTGCCAGCAGTTTTACGGGGGGCCAAGACGAGCAGTACTTC. Protein: CASSFTGGQDEQYF.

The J gene is TRBJ1-2, the V gene TRBV5-1; no firm D call. CDR3 length equals 13 residues. Trimming removed 4 bases from V and 3 bases from J, with 10 bases in between. The V gene's germline CDR1 is SGHRS and CDR2 YFSETQ. Here the CDR3 reads CASSPDGDYGYTF. The CDR3 bases are TGCGCCAGCAGCCCCGACGGAGACTATGGCTACACCTTC.

The chain uses TRBV27 and TRBJ2-1; D uncertain. The CDR3 is made up of 12 amino acids. Germline CDR1 reads MNHEY; CDR2 reads SMNVEV (reference sequence). V gave up 3 bases and J gave up 6 bases, with 6 bases separating them. CDR3: CASSFRTNEQFF. The CDR3 DNA reads TGTGCCAGCAGTTTTAGAACCAATGAGCAGTTCTTC.

The chain is built from TRBV5-4 and TRBJ2-1; 13 nucleotides align to TRBD2. This CDR3 region has 16 residues. J was trimmed by 5 bases and V by 2 bases; bases with no gene match: 4. Germline V gene lookup returns CDR1 SGHNT and CDR2 YYREEE (reference sequence). In DNA form, the CDR3 reads TGTGCCAGCAGCTTACCCGGGACTAGCGGGAACAATGAGCAGTTCTTC. It specifies CASSLPGTSGNNEQFF.

This clone was detected once. The gene calls are TRBV28 and TRBJ2-4; 9 nucleotides match TRBD1. V trimming: 5 bases; J trimming: 15 bases; junction bases outside the gene matches: 17. Germline V gene lookup returns CDR1 MDHEN and CDR2 SYDVKM. CDR3 length: 15 amino acids. In DNA, the CDR3 is TGTGCCAGCAGTCCCGGACAGGGGCAAGGACCAGTCCGGTACTTC. The encoded protein is CASSPGQGQGPVRYF. Full variable domain (rest looked up from reference TRBV28 and TRBJ2-4): DVKVTQSSRYLVKRTGEKVFLECVQDMDHENMFWYRQDPGLGLRLIYFSYDVKMKEKGDIPEGYSVSREKKERFSLILESASTNQTSMYLCASSPGQGQGPVRYFGAGTRLSVL.

This chain uses TRBV24-1 with TRBJ2-7; TRBD1 matches 7 bases. Trimming cost V 4 bases and J 0 bases; bases outside gene matches: 2. Germline-derived CDR1 and CDR2 are KGHDR and SFDVKD. The CDR3 has 14 amino acids. The CDR3 loop reads CATSEGTVSYEQYF. The CDR3 DNA reads as TGTGCCACCAGTGAGGGGACAGTCTCCTACGAGCAGTACTTC.

The chain uses TRBV15 and TRBJ2-3; 8 bases fit TRBD1. This CDR3 region has 16 residues. V gave up 5 bases and J gave up 0 bases; unmatched junction bases: 7. CDR1 and CDR2 from the germline V gene are LNHNV and YYDKDF (reference sequence). The CDR3: CATSPGGGTSTDTQYF. The CDR3 DNA follows: TGTGCCACCAGCCCAGGGGGCGGGACAAGCACAGATACGCAGTATTTT.

The CDR3 is CASSVGQGREKLFF. CDR3 nucleotides: TGCGCCAGCAGCGTGGGACAGGGACGCGAAAAACTGTTTTTT. This rearrangement joins TRBV5-1 to TRBJ1-4; 9 nucleotides align to TRBD1. The trim removed 4 bases at V and 8 bases at J, leaving 6 bases unmatched. Looked up from germline, CDR1 is SGHRS and CDR2 is YFSETQ. CDR3 length equals 14 residues.

The CDR3 sequence is CAWSLAVLSTDTQYF. In nucleotides, the CDR3 is TGTGCCTGGAGTCTAGCGGTCCTTAGCACAGATACGCAGTATTTT. The chain has TRBV30 and TRBJ2-3; 7 positions match TRBD2. Germline loops: CDR1 GTSNPN, CDR2 SVGIG (reference sequence). CDR3 length: 15 residues. V lost 2 bases and J lost 0; bases outside the gene matches: 5. Based on the CDR3 plus reference TRBV30 and TRBJ2-3, the full variable domain is SQTIHQWPATLVQPVGSPLSLECTVEGTSNPNLYWYRQAAGRGLQLLFYSVGIGQISSEVPQNLSASRPQDRQFILSSKKLLLSDSGFYLCAWSLAVLSTDTQYFGPGTRLTVL.

The CDR3 DNA reads as TGCGCCAGTAAGGAAGGGACAGAAAATGAAAAACTGTTTTTT. It is translated as CASKEGTENEKLFF. This chain connects TRBV5-1 to TRBJ1-4, with 7 positions matching TRBD1. Per the germline V gene, CDR1 is SGHRS and CDR2 is YFSETQ. The CDR3 consists of 14 residues. V shed 8 bases, J shed 5 bases, and the junction held 9 bases outside the gene matches.

The gene calls are TRBV5-1 and TRBJ1-1; D gene uncertain. Germline-derived CDR1 and CDR2 are SGHRS and YFSETQ. V was shortened by 4 bases and J by 2 bases, with 15 bases between the two germline ends. CDR3 length: 15 residues. The CDR3 DNA reads as TGCGCCAGCAGCAGCTTGGCAGAGGGAAACACTGAAGCTTTCTTT. Amino acid sequence: CASSSLAEGNTEAFF.

CDR3 sequence reads: CASSPHRASGKNEQFF. CDR3 nucleotide sequence: TGTGCCAGTAGTCCCCATAGGGCTAGCGGGAAAAACGAGCAGTTCTTC. This chain joins TRBV19 and TRBJ2-1; 9 nucleotides align to TRBD2. This CDR3 spans 16 amino acids. The junction had 15 bases not matched to a gene; V was cut back by 5 bases and J by 10 bases. Germline V lookup: CDR1 LNHDA, CDR2 SQIVND (reference sequence).

The rearrangement uses TRBV2 and TRBJ2-7; 7 bases agree with TRBD1. This CDR3 has 13 residues. V gave up 5 bases and J gave up 4 bases; unmatched junction bases: 5. The germline gives CDR1 SNHLY, CDR2 FYNNEI. DNA for the CDR3: TGTGCCAGCAGTACAGGGGAGAGGTACGAGCAGTACTTC. Amino acids: CASSTGERYEQYF.

The rearrangement uses TRBV14 and TRBJ1-4, with D unresolved. V lost 1 base to trimming and J lost 0 bases, with 12 bases between them. From germline, CDR1 is SGHDN and CDR2 FVKESK. The CDR3 extends over 17 amino acids. The CDR3, as DNA: TGTGCCAGCAGCCAAGGCACATCTTTTGCAACTAATGAAAAACTGTTTTTT. It is translated as CASSQGTSFATNEKLFF.

The count of this clone is one. The genes are TRBV27 and TRBJ2-7; a weak D match, TRBD2 (5 bases). Germline lookup yields CDR1 MNHEY and CDR2 SMNVEV (reference sequence). V lost 5 bases, J lost 4 bases, and 24 bases lay in between. This CDR3 contains 17 residues. The CDR3 reads CASSLGLAGPNPYEQYF. For the CDR3, the DNA is TGTGCCAGCAGTCTAGGACTCGCCGGGCCCAACCCGTACGAGCAGTACTTC.